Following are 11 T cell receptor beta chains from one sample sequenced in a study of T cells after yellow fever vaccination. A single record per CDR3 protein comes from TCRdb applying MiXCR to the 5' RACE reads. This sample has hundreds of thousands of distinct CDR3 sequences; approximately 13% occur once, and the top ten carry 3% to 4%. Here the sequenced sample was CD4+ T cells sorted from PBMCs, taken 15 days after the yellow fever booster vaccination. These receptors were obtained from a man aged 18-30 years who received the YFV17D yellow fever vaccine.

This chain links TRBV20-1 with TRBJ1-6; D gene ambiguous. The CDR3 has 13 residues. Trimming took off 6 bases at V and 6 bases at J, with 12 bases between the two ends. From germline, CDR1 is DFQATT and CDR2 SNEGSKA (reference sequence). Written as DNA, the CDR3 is TGCAGTGCGACTCAGACGGTTAATTCACCCCTCCACTTT. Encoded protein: CSATQTVNSPLHF.

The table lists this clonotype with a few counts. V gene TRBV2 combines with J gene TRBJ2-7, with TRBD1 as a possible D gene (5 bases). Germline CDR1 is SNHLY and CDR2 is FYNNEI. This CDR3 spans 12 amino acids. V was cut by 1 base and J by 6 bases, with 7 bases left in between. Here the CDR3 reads CASSEGGGEQYF. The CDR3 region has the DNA TGTGCCAGCAGTGAAGGGGGCGGCGAGCAGTACTTC.

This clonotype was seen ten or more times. The CDR3 sequence: CASSPPGGETQYF. The CDR3 nucleotides read TGTGCCAGCAGCCCGCCGGGGGGTGAGACCCAGTACTTC. This chain joins TRBV6-6 and TRBJ2-5; the match to TRBD2 covers 7 bases. CDR1 MNHNY and CDR2 SVGAGI come from the germline V gene (reference sequence). The J segment lost 5 bases and the V segment lost 6 bases, leaving 6 bases of the junction unmatched. The CDR3 loop spans 13 amino acids.

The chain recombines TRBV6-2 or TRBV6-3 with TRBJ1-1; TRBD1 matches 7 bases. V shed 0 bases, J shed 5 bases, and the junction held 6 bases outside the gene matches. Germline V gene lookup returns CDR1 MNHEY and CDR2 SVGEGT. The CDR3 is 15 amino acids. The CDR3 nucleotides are TGTGCCAGCAGTTACTCCCGGACAGGAGGGACTGAAGCTTTCTTT. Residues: CASSYSRTGGTEAFF.

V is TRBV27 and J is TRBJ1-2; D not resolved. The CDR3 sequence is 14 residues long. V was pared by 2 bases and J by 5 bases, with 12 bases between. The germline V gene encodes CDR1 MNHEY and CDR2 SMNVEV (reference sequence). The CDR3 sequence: CASSLVRRGYGYTF. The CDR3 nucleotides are TGTGCCAGCAGTTTAGTTCGGCGGGGTTATGGCTACACCTTC.

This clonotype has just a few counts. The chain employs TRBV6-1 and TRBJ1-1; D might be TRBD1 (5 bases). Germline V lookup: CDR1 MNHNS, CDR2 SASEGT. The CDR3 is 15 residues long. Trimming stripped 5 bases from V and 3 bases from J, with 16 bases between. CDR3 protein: CASSNLRDGDTEAFF. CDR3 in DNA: TGTGCCAGCAGTAACCTCAGGGACGGCGACACTGAAGCTTTCTTT.

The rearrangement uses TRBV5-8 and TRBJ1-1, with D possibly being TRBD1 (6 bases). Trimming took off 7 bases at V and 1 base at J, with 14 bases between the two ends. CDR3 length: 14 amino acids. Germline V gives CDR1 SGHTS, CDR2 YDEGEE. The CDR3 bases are TGTGCCAGCTTCGTGGGGGCTCGGAACACTGAAGCTTTCTTT. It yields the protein CASFVGARNTEAFF.

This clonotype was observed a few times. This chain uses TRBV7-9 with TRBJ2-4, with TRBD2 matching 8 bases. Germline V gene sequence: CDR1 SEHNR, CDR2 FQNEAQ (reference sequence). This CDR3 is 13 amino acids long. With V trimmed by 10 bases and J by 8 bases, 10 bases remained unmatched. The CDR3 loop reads CATRGGRGDIQYF. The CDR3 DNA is TGTGCCACTCGGGGGGGCCGGGGAGACATTCAGTACTTC.

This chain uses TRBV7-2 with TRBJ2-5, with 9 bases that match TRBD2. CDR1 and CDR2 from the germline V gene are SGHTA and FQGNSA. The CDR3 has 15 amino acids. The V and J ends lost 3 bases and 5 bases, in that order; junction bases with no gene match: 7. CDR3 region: CASSFTGTSRETQYF. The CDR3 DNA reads TGTGCCAGCAGCTTCACCGGGACTAGCCGGGAGACCCAGTACTTC.

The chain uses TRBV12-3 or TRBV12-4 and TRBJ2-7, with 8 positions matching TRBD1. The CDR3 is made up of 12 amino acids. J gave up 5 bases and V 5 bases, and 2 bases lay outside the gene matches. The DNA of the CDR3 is TGTGCCAGCAGTCAGGGGGCTGACGAGCAGTACTTC. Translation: CASSQGADEQYF.

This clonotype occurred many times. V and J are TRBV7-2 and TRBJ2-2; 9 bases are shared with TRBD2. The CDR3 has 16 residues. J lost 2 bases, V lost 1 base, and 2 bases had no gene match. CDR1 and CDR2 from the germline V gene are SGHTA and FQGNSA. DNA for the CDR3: TGTGCCAGCAGCTTAGGACTAGCGGTCAACACCGGGGAGCTGTTTTTT. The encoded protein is CASSLGLAVNTGELFF.